This T cell receptor beta chain appears in the sequencing data of a study of blood T cell repertoires in COVID-19. This clone was picked up one time. The repertoire was sequenced with immunoSEQ multiplex PCR; TCRdb's copy has only in-frame clones and lacks some. Of approximately 210,000 clones listed, roughly 85% are singletons. Germline CDR1 SEHNR, CDR2 FQNEAQ (reference sequence). The CDR3 contains 12 residues. Trimming took off 4 bases at V and 5 bases at J, with 8 bases between the two ends. The chain is built from TRBV7-9 and TRBJ1-2, with no clear D. The material sequenced was peripheral blood. The sequence came from a man in his thirties or forties who had recovered from COVID-19. The CDR3 region is CASSSSVYGYTF. CDR3 in DNA: TGTGCCAGCAGCTCTTCGGTTTATGGCTACACCTTC. The complete variable domain, with remaining parts taken from reference TRBV7-9 and TRBJ1-2, reads DTGVSQNPRHKITKRGQNVTFRCDPISEHNRLYWYRQTLGQGPEFLTYFQNEAQLEKSRLLSDRFSAERPKGSFSTLEIQRTEQGDSAMYLCASSSSVYGYTFGSGTRLTVV.